Listed below are T cell receptor beta chains from one sample, sequenced in a study of cytomegalovirus exposure and HLA in healthy donors. TCRdb keeps only in-frame clones here, not all; method: immunoSEQ multiplex PCR. Among 350,000 or so clones listed, just over 85% were seen once. The sequencing sample was made of PBMCs. The receptors were sampled from a woman aged 18-29 years in good health and CMV-seronegative. CDR3s include the opening cysteine and the closing phenylalanine or tryptophan. The D gene is left open where the match is weak. Size values are once, few and many counts, or a class for expanded clones, and some rows have none.

V	size	J	D	DNA	CDR3
TRBV7-3	once	TRBJ1-4	TRBD1	TGTGCCAGCAGGCAACGGGACAGTGGGCATGAAAAACTGTTTTTT	CASRQRDSGHEKLFF
TRBV6-1	-	TRBJ2-5	-	TGTGCCAGCAGTGGAGCAAGAACAGTCGTCGAGACCCAGTACTTC	CASSGARTVVETQYF
TRBV11-3	-	TRBJ1-1	-	TGTGCCAGCAGCGCCACAGGGCGTGAAGCTTTCTTT	CASSATGREAFF
TRBV28	-	TRBJ2-1	TRBD2	TGTGCCAGCAGTTTAGTTAGAGCGGGAGTTAGTAATGAGCAGTTCTTC	CASSLVRAGVSNEQFF
TRBV2	once	TRBJ1-1	TRBD1	TGTGCCAGCAGTGCTGACAGGGGGGTACTAAACACTGAAGCTTTCTTT	CASSADRGVLNTEAFF
TRBV5-8	-	TRBJ1-2	-	TGTGCCAGCAGCGCGGGACTGACTAACTATGGCTACACCTTC	CASSAGLTNYGYTF
TRBV18	-	TRBJ2-5	-	TGTGCCAGCTCACCAGGTGGAGGTTCCGAGACCCAGTACTTC	CASSPGGGSETQYF
TRBV19	-	TRBJ2-5	-	TGTGCCAGTAGCCTTCAGGGGGGAGAGACCCAGTACTTC	CASSLQGGETQYF
TRBV13	once	TRBJ1-1	TRBD1	TGTGCCAGCAGCACAACGGACAGGCTGAACACTGAAGCTTTCTTT	CASSTTDRLNTEAFF
TRBV7-6	-	TRBJ2-5	-	TGTGCCAGCAGCCCCGGAGAGACCCAGTACTTC	CASSPGETQYF
TRBV23-1	-	TRBJ2-1	TRBD2	TGCGCCAGCAGTCAATCGGGTAGGCTAGCGGGAGTCAATGAGCAGTTCTTC	CASSQSGRLAGVNEQFF
TRBV27	-	TRBJ2-7	TRBD1	TGTGCCAGCAGTCCACAGGGGTACGAGCAGTACTTC	CASSPQGYEQYF
TRBV2	-	TRBJ2-7	-	TGTGCCAGCCACCTGAAGGGGGAGCAGTACTTC	CASHLKGEQYF
TRBV18	-	TRBJ1-1	TRBD1	TGTGCCAGCTCCCATACCCAGGGGGTTCCAGCTTTCTTT	CASSHTQGVPAFF
TRBV25-1	once	TRBJ2-1	TRBD2	TGTGCCAGCAGTAAACTAGCGGGAGGTTACAATGAGCAGTTCTTC	CASSKLAGGYNEQFF
TRBV6-6	-	TRBJ2-3	-	TGTGCCAGCAGTTACTCTAAGACAGGGAGGGATACGCAGTATTTT	CASSYSKTGRDTQYF
TRBV4-1	-	TRBJ1-1	-	TGCGCCAGCAGTTCGATTTTAGCTGAAGCTTTCTTT	CASSSILAEAFF
TRBV5-1	once	TRBJ1-3	-	TGCGCCAGCAGCCCCGGGGGAGGCTCTGGAAACACCATATATTTT	CASSPGGGSGNTIYF